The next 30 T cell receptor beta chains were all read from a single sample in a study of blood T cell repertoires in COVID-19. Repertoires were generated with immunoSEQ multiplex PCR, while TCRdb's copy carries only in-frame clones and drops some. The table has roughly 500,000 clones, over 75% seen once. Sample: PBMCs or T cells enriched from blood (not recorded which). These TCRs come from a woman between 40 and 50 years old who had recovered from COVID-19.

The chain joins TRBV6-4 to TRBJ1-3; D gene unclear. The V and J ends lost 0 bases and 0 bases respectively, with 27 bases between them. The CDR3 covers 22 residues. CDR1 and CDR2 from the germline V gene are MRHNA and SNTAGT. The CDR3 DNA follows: TGTGCCAGCAGTGACTCTAAAGAAACCCCGAACGGTCGCTCATACTCTGGAAACACCATATATTTT. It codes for CASSDSKETPNGRSYSGNTIYF.

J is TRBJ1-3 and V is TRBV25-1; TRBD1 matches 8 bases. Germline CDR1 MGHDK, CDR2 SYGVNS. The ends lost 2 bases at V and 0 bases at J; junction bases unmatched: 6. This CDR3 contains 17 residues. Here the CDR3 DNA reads TGTGCCAGCAGTGAACTGCAGGGGGCTTCCTCTGGAAACACCATATATTTT. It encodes CASSELQGASSGNTIYF. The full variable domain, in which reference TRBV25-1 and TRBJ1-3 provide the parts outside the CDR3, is EADIYQTPRYLVIGTGKKITLECSQTMGHDKMYWYQQDPGMELHLIHYSYGVNSTEKGDLSSESTVSRIRTEHFPLTLESARPSHTSQYLCASSELQGASSGNTIYFGEGSWLTVV.

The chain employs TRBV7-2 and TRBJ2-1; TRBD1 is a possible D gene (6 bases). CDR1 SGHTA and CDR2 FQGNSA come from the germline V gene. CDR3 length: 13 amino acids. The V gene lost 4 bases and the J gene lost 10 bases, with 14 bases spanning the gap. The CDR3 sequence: CASSYHREREQFF. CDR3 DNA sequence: TGTGCCAGCAGCTACCACAGGGAGCGCGAGCAGTTCTTC.

The CDR3 bases are TGTGCCAGCAGTCCGGGACTAGCATCAGGGTCCTACGAGCAGTACTTC. The encoded protein is CASSPGLASGSYEQYF. This chain uses TRBV13 with TRBJ2-7, with 9 bases identical to TRBD2. Trimming removed 6 bases from V and 1 base from J; junction bases left unmatched: 10. Germline V gives CDR1 PRHDT, CDR2 FYEKMQ (reference sequence). The CDR3 is made up of 16 amino acids.

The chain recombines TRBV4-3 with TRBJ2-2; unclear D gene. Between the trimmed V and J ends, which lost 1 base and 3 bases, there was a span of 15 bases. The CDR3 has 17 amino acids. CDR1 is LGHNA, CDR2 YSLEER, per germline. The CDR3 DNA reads TGCGCCAGCAGCCAAGTAGCCGGCAGCGCGGACACCGGGGAGCTGTTTTTT. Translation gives CASSQVAGSADTGELFF.

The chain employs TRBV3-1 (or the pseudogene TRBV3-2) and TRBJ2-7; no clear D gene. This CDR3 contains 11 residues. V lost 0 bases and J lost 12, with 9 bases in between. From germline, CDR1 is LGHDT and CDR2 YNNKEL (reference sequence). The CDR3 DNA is TGTGCCAGCAGCCAAGAGGGCCCTTCGTACTTC. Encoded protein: CASSQEGPSYF.

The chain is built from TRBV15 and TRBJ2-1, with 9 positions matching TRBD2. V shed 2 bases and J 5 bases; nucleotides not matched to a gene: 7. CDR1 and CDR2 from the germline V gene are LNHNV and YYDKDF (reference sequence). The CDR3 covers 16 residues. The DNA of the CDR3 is TGTGCCACCAGCAGAAGGGGACTAGCCGCAAACAATGAGCAGTTCTTC. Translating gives CATSRRGLAANNEQFF.

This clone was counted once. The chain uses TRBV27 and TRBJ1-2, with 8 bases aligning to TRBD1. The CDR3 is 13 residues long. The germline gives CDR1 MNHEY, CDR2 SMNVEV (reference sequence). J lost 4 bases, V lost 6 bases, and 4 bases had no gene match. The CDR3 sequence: CASSTDRGYGYTF. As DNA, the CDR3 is TGTGCCAGCAGCACCGACAGGGGCTATGGCTACACCTTC.

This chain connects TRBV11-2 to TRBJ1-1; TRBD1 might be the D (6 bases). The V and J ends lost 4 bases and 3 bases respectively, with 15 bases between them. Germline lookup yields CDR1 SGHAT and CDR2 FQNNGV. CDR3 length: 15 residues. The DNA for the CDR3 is TGTGCCAGCAGCTCCGTGGGGGGGGCACACACTGAAGCTTTCTTT. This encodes CASSSVGGAHTEAFF.

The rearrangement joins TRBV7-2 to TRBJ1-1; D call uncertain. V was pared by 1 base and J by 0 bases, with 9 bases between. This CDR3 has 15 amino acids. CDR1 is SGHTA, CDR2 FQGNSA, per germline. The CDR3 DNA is TGTGCCAGCAGCTTAGGACACACGATGAACACTGAAGCTTTCTTT. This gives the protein CASSLGHTMNTEAFF.

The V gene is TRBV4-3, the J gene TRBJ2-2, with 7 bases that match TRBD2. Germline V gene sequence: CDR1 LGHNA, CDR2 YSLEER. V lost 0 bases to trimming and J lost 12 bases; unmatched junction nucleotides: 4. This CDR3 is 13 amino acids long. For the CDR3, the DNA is TGCGCCAGCAGCCAAGATACAGCGGGGAAGCTGTTTTTT. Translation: CASSQDTAGKLFF.

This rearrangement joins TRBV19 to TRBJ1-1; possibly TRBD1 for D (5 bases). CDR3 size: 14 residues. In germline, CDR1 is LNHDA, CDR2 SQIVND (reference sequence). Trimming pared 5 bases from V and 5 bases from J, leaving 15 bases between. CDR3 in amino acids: CASSPRGGYTEAFF. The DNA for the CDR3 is TGTGCCAGTAGTCCGCGCGGGGGATATACTGAAGCTTTCTTT.

The CDR3 DNA reads as TGTGCCAGTAACACGCGGACTAGTCAAAACATTCAGTACTTC. This sequence encodes CASNTRTSQNIQYF. The J gene is TRBJ2-4, the V gene TRBV19; 7 positions match TRBD2. The length of the CDR3 is 14 residues. Trimming removed 7 bases from V and 5 bases from J; junction bases left unmatched: 8. Germline V lookup: CDR1 LNHDA, CDR2 SQIVND (reference sequence).

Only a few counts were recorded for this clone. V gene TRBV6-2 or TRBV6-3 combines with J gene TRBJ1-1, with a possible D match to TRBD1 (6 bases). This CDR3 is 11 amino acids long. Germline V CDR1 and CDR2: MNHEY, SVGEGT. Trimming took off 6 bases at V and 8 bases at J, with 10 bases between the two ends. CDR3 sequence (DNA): TGTGCCAGCAGCTCGGACAGCGAAGCTTTCTTT. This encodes CASSSDSEAFF.

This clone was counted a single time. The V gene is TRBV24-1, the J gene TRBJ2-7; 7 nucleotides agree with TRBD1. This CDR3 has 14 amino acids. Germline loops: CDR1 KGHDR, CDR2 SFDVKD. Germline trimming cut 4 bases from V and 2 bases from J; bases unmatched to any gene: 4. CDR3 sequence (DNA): TGTGCCACCAGTGACCCGGGACAGACCTACGAGCAGTACTTC. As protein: CATSDPGQTYEQYF.

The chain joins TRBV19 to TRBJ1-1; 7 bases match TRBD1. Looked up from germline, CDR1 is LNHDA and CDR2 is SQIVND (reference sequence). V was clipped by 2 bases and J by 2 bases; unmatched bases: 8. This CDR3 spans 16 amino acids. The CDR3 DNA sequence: TGTGCCAGTAGTATACCCCTGACAGGGTACAACACTGAAGCTTTCTTT. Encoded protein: CASSIPLTGYNTEAFF. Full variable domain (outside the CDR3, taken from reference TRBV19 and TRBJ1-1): DGGITQSPKYLFRKEGQNVTLSCEQNLNHDAMYWYRQDPGQGLRLIYYSQIVNDFQKGDIAEGYSVSREKKESFPLTVTSAQKNPTAFYLCASSIPLTGYNTEAFFGQGTRLTVV.

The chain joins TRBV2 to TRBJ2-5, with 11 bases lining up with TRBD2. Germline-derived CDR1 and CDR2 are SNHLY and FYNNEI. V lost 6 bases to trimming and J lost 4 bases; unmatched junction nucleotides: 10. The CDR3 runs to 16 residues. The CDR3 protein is CASRLAGGGLGETQYF. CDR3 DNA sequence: TGTGCCAGCAGGCTAGCGGGAGGAGGTCTGGGAGAGACCCAGTACTTC.

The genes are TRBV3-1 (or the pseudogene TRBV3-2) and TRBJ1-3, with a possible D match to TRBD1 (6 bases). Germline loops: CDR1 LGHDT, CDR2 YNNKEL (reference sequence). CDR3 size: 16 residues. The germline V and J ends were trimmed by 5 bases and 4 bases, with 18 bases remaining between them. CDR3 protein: CASSSCSGGRGNTIYF. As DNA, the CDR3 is TGTGCCAGCAGCTCCTGCTCGGGGGGCCGAGGAAACACCATATATTTT.

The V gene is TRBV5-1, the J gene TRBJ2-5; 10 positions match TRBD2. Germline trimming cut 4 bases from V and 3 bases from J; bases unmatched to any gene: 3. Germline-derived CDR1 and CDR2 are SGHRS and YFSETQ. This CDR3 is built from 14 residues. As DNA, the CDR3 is TGCGCCAGCAGCCTCGGGACTAGCGAAGAGACCCAGTACTTC. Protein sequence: CASSLGTSEETQYF.

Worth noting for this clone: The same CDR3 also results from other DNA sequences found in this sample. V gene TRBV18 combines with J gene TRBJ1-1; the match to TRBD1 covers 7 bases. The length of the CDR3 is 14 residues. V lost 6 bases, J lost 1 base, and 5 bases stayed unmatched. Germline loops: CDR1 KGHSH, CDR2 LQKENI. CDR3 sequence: CASSPTGPNTEAFF. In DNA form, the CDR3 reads TGTGCCAGCTCCCCGACAGGGCCGAACACTGAAGCTTTCTTT.

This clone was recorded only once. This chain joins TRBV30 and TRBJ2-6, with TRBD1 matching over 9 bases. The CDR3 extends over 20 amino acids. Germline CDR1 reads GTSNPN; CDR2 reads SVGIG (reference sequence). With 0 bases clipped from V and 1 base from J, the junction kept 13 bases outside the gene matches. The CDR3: CAWSVLGFGTGSSGANVLTF. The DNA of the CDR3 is TGTGCCTGGAGTGTACTAGGTTTCGGGACAGGGTCGTCTGGGGCCAACGTCCTGACTTTC.

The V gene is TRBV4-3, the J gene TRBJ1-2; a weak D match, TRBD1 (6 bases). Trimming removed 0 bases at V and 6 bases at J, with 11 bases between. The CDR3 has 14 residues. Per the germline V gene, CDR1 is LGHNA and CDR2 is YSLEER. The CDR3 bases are TGCGCCAGCAGCCAAGAGGGCAGGGGAGATGGCTACACCTTC. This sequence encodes CASSQEGRGDGYTF.

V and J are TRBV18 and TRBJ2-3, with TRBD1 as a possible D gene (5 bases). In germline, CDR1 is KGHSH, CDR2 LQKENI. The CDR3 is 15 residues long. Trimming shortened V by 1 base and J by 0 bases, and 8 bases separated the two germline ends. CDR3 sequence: CASSPQRTSTDTQYF. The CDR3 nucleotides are TGTGCCAGCTCACCACAGAGGACAAGCACAGATACGCAGTATTTT.

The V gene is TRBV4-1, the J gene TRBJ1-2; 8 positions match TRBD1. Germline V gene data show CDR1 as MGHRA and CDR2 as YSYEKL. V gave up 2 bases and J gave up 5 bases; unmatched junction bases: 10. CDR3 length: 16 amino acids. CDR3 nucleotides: TGCGCCAGCAGCCAACCCGGGGGACAGGCCCTATATGGCTACACCTTC. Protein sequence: CASSQPGGQALYGYTF.

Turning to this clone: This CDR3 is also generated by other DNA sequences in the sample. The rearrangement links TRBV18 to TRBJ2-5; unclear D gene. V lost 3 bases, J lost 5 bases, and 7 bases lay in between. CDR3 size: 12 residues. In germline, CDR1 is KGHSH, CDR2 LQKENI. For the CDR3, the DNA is TGTGCCAGCTCACCCCCACGGGAGACCCAGTACTTC. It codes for CASSPPRETQYF.

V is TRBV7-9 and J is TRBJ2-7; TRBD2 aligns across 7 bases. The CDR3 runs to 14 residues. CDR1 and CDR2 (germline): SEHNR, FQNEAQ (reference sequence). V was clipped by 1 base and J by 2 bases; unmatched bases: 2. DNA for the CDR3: TGTGCCAGCAGCTTAGACCTAGCGGCCTACGAGCAGTACTTC. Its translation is CASSLDLAAYEQYF.

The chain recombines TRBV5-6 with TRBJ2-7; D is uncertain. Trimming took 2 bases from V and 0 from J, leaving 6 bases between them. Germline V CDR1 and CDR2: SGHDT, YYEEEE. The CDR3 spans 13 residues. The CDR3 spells CASSFPGSYEQYF. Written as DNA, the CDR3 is TGTGCCAGCAGCTTCCCAGGCTCCTACGAGCAGTACTTC.

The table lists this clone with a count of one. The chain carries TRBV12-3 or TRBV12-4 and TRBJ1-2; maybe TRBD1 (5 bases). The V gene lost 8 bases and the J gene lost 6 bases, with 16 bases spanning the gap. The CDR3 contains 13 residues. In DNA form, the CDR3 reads TGTGCCAGCTCCTGGCAGGGAGGTCATGGCTACACCTTC. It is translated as CASSWQGGHGYTF.

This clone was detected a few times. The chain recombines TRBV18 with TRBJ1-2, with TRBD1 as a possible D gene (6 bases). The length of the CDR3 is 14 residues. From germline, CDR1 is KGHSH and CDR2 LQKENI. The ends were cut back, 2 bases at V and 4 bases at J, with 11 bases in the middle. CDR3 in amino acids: CASSPRRTVYGYTF. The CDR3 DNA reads TGTGCCAGCTCACCAAGGAGGACAGTCTATGGCTACACCTTC.

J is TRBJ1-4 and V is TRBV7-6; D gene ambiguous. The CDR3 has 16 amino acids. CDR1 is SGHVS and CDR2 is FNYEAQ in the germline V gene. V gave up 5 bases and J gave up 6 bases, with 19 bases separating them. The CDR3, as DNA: TGTGCCAGCAGCCGACTTAAACGATCACGCGATGAAAAACTGTTTTTT. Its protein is CASSRLKRSRDEKLFF.